This paragraph covers one T cell receptor (beta chain) sequence. The source of the sample is a study of blood T cell repertoires in COVID-19. V gave up 8 bases and J gave up 8 bases, with 14 bases separating them. CDR3 size: 12 residues. Some clones are missing from TCRdb's copy, which holds only in-frame ones; the method was immunoSEQ multiplex PCR. This sample yields tens of thousands of clones, of which roughly 76% are seen a single time; about 5.3% belongs to the top ten. This chain uses TRBV12-3 or TRBV12-4 with TRBJ2-3; D not certain. Specimen: peripheral blood. The TCR originated in a woman between 55 and 75 years old with acute or convalescent COVID-19. The CDR3 is CASLLFGSTQYF. CDR3 DNA sequence: TGTGCCAGCCTCCTCTTCGGGTCTACGCAGTATTTT.